This T cell receptor (beta chain) was profiled in a study of T cells expressing NK-cell markers. In the study overall: Repertoires of TCR beta were obtained from T cells sorted as CD3+CD56+NKG2C+, CD3+CD56+NKG2C- and CD3+CD56-NKG2C+. Study-wide results and caveats: Dominant NKG2C+ clonotype frequencies of about 1.0-8% of CD8+ T cells were measured in over five donors.

5'RACE template switching with UMIs produced the TCR beta cDNA. Reprocessing the 5' RACE reads, TCRdb reports a single entry for every CDR3 protein and omits DNA. Its table lists roughly 350,000 distinct CDR3 sequences. Details on this clonotype: The antigen is undetermined.

The CDR3 runs 16 residues. Germline assignment: CDR1 SGHDN and CDR2 FVKESK. The TCR was taken from a man aged 18-70 years in good health. The sequenced sample was blood T cells: a sorted CD56 or NKG2C T cell subset, CD4+ or CD8+ T cells, or bulk PBMC T cells (not recorded which). The J gene is TRBJ2-6, the V gene TRBV14; TCRdb reports TRBD1, a call that lacks DNA to check it against. CDR3 loop: CASSQLQGAGANVLTF.